A selection of T cell receptor beta chains follows, all from one sample in a study of T-cell reconstitution after alpha-beta-depleted transplantation in children. TCRdb re-called the PCR reads with MiXCR, one entry per CDR3 protein. The data hold around 480,000 distinct CDR3 sequences, with 32% observed a single time. Source: PBMCs from the stem cell graft donor, taken from the stem cell graft. All receptors come from a human donor who donated a stem cell graft to a child with aplastic anemia. CDR3s include the opening cysteine and the closing phenylalanine or tryptophan. A D gene is named only where the DNA matches it firmly. Clone size is not always given. Where it is, it says once, few, many or a class for expanded clones.

-	few	TRBV12-5	TRBJ1-2	TGTGCTAGTGGCCTCGGACAACCCTATGGCTACACCTTC	CASGLGQPYGYTF
-	few	TRBV13	TRBJ1-2	TGTGCCAGCAGCCCCAGAGGGGACGGCCTCTATGGCTACACCTTC	CASSPRGDGLYGYTF
-	-	TRBV25-1	TRBJ1-2	TGTGCCAGCAGCACCAGGCTCTATGGCTACACCTTC	CASSTRLYGYTF
-	few	TRBV20-1	TRBJ2-1	TGCAGTGCTAGAGAAAGGGGATGGGGCAATGAGCAGTTCTTC	CSARERGWGNEQFF
TRBD2	-	TRBV27	TRBJ2-3	TGTGCCAGCAGTTTACTAGCGGGGGATACGCAGTATTTT	CASSLLAGDTQYF
TRBD1	-	TRBV7-2	TRBJ2-1	TGTGCCAGCAGCTCGGACAGGGGAAATGAGCAGTTCTTC	CASSSDRGNEQFF
-	many	TRBV12-3/TRBV12-4	TRBJ2-1	TGTGCCAGCAGTTTCCGGGACCCCAATGAGCAGTTCTTC	CASSFRDPNEQFF
-	-	TRBV18	TRBJ2-3	TGTGCCAGCTCACCACCGGCCGGATCAGATACGCAGTATTTT	CASSPPAGSDTQYF
TRBD2	-	TRBV6-2/TRBV6-3	TRBJ2-7	TGTGCCAGCAGTTACGGGCTAGCGGCTAACTACGAGCAGTACTTC	CASSYGLAANYEQYF
TRBD1	-	TRBV28	TRBJ2-7	TGTGCCAGCAGCTGGACAGGGAACGAGCAGTACTTC	CASSWTGNEQYF
-	-	TRBV24-1	TRBJ2-3	TGTGCCACCAGTGACCCGGTCAGGATCGGCGATACGCAGTATTTT	CATSDPVRIGDTQYF
-	-	TRBV9	TRBJ2-2	TGTGCCAGCAGCCCGGACGCGAACACCGGGGAGCTGTTTTTT	CASSPDANTGELFF
-	few	TRBV20-1	TRBJ1-2	TGCAGTGCAAATCCCCACCTACAGGGTTTACGGAACTATGGCTACACCTTC	CSANPHLQGLRNYGYTF
TRBD1	few	TRBV5-5	TRBJ1-5	TGTGCCAGCAGCTTGAGACAGGGGGTACATAGCAATCAGCCCCAGCATTTT	CASSLRQGVHSNQPQHF
TRBD2	-	TRBV30	TRBJ2-3	TGTGCCGCGGTCGGCGGGAGCGCAGGAGATACGCAGTATTTT	CAAVGGSAGDTQYF
TRBD1	-	TRBV19	TRBJ1-1	TGTGCCAGTTTTAAGGACAGGGAGAACACTGAAGCTTTCTTT	CASFKDRENTEAFF
TRBD2	-	TRBV6-2/TRBV6-3	TRBJ2-2	TGTGCCAGCTTCGGGAGGCATAACACCGGGGAGCTGTTTTTT	CASFGRHNTGELFF
-	many	TRBV29-1	TRBJ2-7	TGCAGCGTCCCCGGGCCACTAAACGAGCAGTACTTC	CSVPGPLNEQYF
-	few	TRBV19	TRBJ1-5	TGTGCCAGTAGCATCGACAGGTATAGCAATCAGCCCCAGCATTTT	CASSIDRYSNQPQHF
-	-	TRBV15	TRBJ1-4	TGTGCCACCAGCAGGGCAGACAGTCGAAATGAAAAACTGTTTTTT	CATSRADSRNEKLFF
-	few	TRBV5-5	TRBJ2-1	TGTGCCAGCAGGCGGACAGAGAGTACCTACAATGAGCAGTTCTTC	CASRRTESTYNEQFF
TRBD1	-	TRBV30	TRBJ1-5	TGTGCCTGGACCCGACAGGGGTCGGATCAGCCCCAGCATTTT	CAWTRQGSDQPQHF
-	-	TRBV6-2/TRBV6-3	TRBJ1-1	TGTGCCAGCGGTCGGGTAGACACTGAAGCTTTCTTT	CASGRVDTEAFF
-	few	TRBV20-1	TRBJ2-3	TGCAGTGCTAGAGTAGGCTCAGATACGCAGTATTTT	CSARVGSDTQYF
-	-	TRBV6-2/TRBV6-3	TRBJ1-1	TGTGCCAGCGGCCCTGGTAGAGGACGGGCGAACACTGAAGCTTTCTTT	CASGPGRGRANTEAFF
TRBD1	few	TRBV7-2	TRBJ1-5	TGTGCCAGCAGCGATCAGGGGGCAGATAATCAGCCCCAGCATTTT	CASSDQGADNQPQHF
-	few	TRBV10-3	TRBJ1-6	TGTGCCACCGTCGACACCACCAATTCACCCCTCCACTTT	CATVDTTNSPLHF
-	few	TRBV18	TRBJ1-5	TGTGCCAGCTCAGAGGTGGCCGGTCAGCCCCAGCATTTT	CASSEVAGQPQHF
-	once	TRBV5-1	TRBJ2-5	TGCGCCAGCAGAATAGCCACACAAGAGACCCAGTACTTC	CASRIATQETQYF
-	few	TRBV12-3/TRBV12-4	TRBJ2-2	TGTGCCAGCACTTGGGCGAACACCGGGGAGCTGTTTTTT	CASTWANTGELFF
-	few	TRBV15	TRBJ1-1	TGTGCCACCAGCAGAGATGTGGGGTTCACTGAAGCTTTCTTT	CATSRDVGFTEAFF
TRBD2	-	TRBV29-1	TRBJ2-7	TGCAGCGTCGGAGCGGGGTCCTACGAGCAGTACTTC	CSVGAGSYEQYF
-	few	TRBV7-9	TRBJ1-4	TGTGCCAGCAGCTCTCTCCGGGACACGGAGCCCTCCGGGTTTTTT	CASSSLRDTEPSGFF
-	-	TRBV6-2/TRBV6-3	TRBJ2-5	TGTGCCAGCAGTTACTCAGTCGGACGGTTAGAGGAGACCCAGTACTTC	CASSYSVGRLEETQYF
-	few	TRBV20-1	TRBJ1-3	TGCAGTGCTATTGATACATTAGGGGGAAACACCATATATTTT	CSAIDTLGGNTIYF
-	-	TRBV6-5	TRBJ1-2	TGTGCCAGCAGTTTTACACGGGACCTGACGAGGGGCTACACCTTC	CASSFTRDLTRGYTF
-	-	TRBV4-3	TRBJ2-3	TGCGCCAGCAGCCAAGGGGGAACGGCAGATACGCAGTATTTT	CASSQGGTADTQYF
-	few	TRBV5-1	TRBJ1-2	TGCGCCAGCAGCTTGTCGGCAGGGCATGGCTACACCTTC	CASSLSAGHGYTF
TRBD2	few	TRBV28	TRBJ2-5	TGTGCCAGCAGTTTACCCCGGACTAGAGGGTTTCAAGAGACCCAGTACTTC	CASSLPRTRGFQETQYF
-	few	TRBV30	TRBJ1-5	TGTGCCTGGTCAAGAGGGGAGAGGGAGCCCCAGCATTTT	CAWSRGEREPQHF
TRBD2	few	TRBV12-3/TRBV12-4	TRBJ2-3	TGTGCCACGGGGGGGTATACGCAGTATTTT	CATGGYTQYF
TRBD2	-	TRBV28	TRBJ2-1	TGTGCCAGCTCAAAGGGACTAGCGGGAGGGTTAAGCTCCTACAATGAGCAGTTCTTC	CASSKGLAGGLSSYNEQFF
TRBD2	-	TRBV7-7	TRBJ2-3	TGTGCCAGCAGCACCGGGACTAGCAGTACAGATACGCAGTATTTT	CASSTGTSSTDTQYF
-	few	TRBV20-1	TRBJ2-1	TGCAGTGCCACCGGTACGATCAATGAGCAGTTCTTC	CSATGTINEQFF
-	-	TRBV29-1	TRBJ2-1	TGCAGCGTTGAAGGGCAGGGGCTGGGGAATGAGCAGTTCTTC	CSVEGQGLGNEQFF
TRBD2	few	TRBV7-6	TRBJ2-1	TGTGCCAGCACAGCGGGAGCATTCTATCCTGAGCAGTTCTTC	CASTAGAFYPEQFF
-	-	TRBV12-3/TRBV12-4	TRBJ2-6	TGTGCCAGCAACCCGTTCTCTGGGGCCAACGTCCTGACTTTC	CASNPFSGANVLTF
-	-	TRBV4-3	TRBJ2-1	TGCGCCAGCAGCCAAGACTCGCACAATGAGCAGTTCTTC	CASSQDSHNEQFF
TRBD1	-	TRBV3-1	TRBJ1-1	TGTGCCAGCAGCCGCCTCAGGGGGAATGAAGCTTTCTTT	CASSRLRGNEAFF
-	few	TRBV6-4	TRBJ1-2	TGTGCCAGCAGCCCCGGGCTCCCTGGGCGAGGCTACACCTTC	CASSPGLPGRGYTF
-	-	TRBV12-3/TRBV12-4	TRBJ1-5	TGTGCCAGCAGCCAGAACCTGGGACAGCCCCAGCATTTT	CASSQNLGQPQHF
TRBD2	few	TRBV20-1	TRBJ2-5	TGCAGTGCCGTAGCGGGAGGGTGGGAGACCCAGTACTTC	CSAVAGGWETQYF
-	-	TRBV6-1	TRBJ2-2	TGTGCCAGCAACCAGGGACCGGTTGAGGACACCGGGGAGCTGTTTTTT	CASNQGPVEDTGELFF
-	-	TRBV6-5	TRBJ1-5	TGTGCCAGCAGTTACGGTAGCTATCAGCCCCAGCATTTT	CASSYGSYQPQHF
-	few	TRBV20-1	TRBJ2-5	TGCAGTGCTAGAGATTCAGGCCGTACAGAGACCCAGTACTTC	CSARDSGRTETQYF
-	-	TRBV7-2	TRBJ2-1	TGTGCCAGCAGCTTAGCGTTGTCAGTTTGGCCCTACAATGAGCAGTTCTTC	CASSLALSVWPYNEQFF
-	-	TRBV6-2/TRBV6-3	TRBJ1-3	TGTGCCAGCAGTGCCGGACCTACAGCCATATATTTT	CASSAGPTAIYF
-	-	TRBV12-3/TRBV12-4	TRBJ2-1	TGTGCCAGCAGCCTCTATCCGGGTCCACAGTTCTTC	CASSLYPGPQFF
-	-	TRBV12-3/TRBV12-4	TRBJ2-1	TGTGCCAGCAGCCGCGGTTGGGATGAGCAGTTCTTC	CASSRGWDEQFF
-	few	TRBV6-1	TRBJ2-5	TGTGCCAGCAGCCCCGGGACTCCTGAGACCCAGTACTTC	CASSPGTPETQYF